This T cell receptor beta chain was sequenced during a study of T cell repertoires in cytomegalovirus infection. On the study more broadly: Public TCR beta signatures marked donors with CMV infection and the matching HLA.

TCRdb re-derived calls from the reads in MiXCR, one entry per CDR3 protein. Among some 180,000 distinct CDR3 sequences listed, approximately 18% were seen once. CDR1 SNHLY and CDR2 FYNNEI come from the germline V gene. This CDR3 has 16 residues. V was shortened by 3 bases and J by 1 base, with 14 bases between the two germline ends. Sequenced material: CD8+ T cells from PBMCs. The chain employs TRBV2 and TRBJ2-3; weak D call: TRBD2 (5 bases). The receptor was derived from a human donor in good health (CMV status not recorded). Some clones in this sample may be carry-over from other donors' samples. CDR3 loop: CASSDFEGEGTDTQYF. In DNA, the CDR3 is TGTGCCAGCAGTGATTTCGAGGGTGAGGGCACAGATACGCAGTATTTT. The entire variable domain, with the rest obtained from reference TRBV2 and TRBJ2-3, is as follows: EPEVTQTPSHQVTQMGQEVILRCVPISNHLYFYWYRQILGQKVEFLVSFYNNEISEKSEIFDDQFSVERPDGSNFTLKIRSTKLEDSAMYFCASSDFEGEGTDTQYFGPGTRLTVL.